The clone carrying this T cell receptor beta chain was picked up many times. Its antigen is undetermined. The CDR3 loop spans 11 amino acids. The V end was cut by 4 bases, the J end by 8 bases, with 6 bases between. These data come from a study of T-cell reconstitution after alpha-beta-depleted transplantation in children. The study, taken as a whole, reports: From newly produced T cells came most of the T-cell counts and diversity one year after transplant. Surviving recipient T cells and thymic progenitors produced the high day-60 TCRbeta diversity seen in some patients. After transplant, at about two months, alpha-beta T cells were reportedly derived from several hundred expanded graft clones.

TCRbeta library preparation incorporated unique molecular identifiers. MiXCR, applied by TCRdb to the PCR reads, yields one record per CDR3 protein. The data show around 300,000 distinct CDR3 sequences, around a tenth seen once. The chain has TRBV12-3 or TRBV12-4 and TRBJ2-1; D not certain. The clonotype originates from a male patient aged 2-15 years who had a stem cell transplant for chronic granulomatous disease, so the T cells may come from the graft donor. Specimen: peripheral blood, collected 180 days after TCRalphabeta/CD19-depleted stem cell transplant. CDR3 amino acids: CASSSRDEQFF. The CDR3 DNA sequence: TGTGCCAGCAGTTCTAGGGATGAGCAGTTCTTC.